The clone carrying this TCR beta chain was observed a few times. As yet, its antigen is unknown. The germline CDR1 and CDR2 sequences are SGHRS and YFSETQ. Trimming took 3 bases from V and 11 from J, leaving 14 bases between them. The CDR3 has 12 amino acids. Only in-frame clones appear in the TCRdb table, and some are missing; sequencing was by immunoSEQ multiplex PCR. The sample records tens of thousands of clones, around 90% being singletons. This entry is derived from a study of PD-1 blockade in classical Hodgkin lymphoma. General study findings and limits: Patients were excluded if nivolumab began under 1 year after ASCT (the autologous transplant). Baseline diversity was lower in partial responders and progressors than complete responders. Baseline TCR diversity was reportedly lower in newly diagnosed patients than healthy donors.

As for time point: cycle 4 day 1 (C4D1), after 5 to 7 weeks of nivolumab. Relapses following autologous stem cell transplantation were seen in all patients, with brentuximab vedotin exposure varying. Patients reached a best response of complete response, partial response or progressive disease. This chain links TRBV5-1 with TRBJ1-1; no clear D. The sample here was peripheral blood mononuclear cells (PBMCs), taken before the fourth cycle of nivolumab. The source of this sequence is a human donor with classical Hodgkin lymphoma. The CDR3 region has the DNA TGCGCCAGCAGCTCCGGGGAGGGTAAGGCTTTCTTT. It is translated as CASSSGEGKAFF.